This passage covers 22 T cell receptor beta chains from one sample sequenced in a study of blood T cell repertoires in COVID-19. Sequencing used immunoSEQ multiplex PCR; TCRdb keeps in-frame clones, though not all of them. The sample includes around 100,000 clones, 89% of them seen just once. Sequencing used peripheral blood. These receptor sequences come from a woman aged 55-70 years with acute or convalescent COVID-19.

CDR3 loop: CASSEGQGYYGYTF. In nucleotides, the CDR3 is TGTGCCAGCAGTGAGGGACAGGGGTACTATGGCTACACCTTC. This chain connects TRBV6-6 to TRBJ1-2, with 10 positions matching TRBD1. This CDR3 comprises 14 residues. After removal of 5 bases from V and 3 bases from J, the junction contained 3 bases not matched to a gene. CDR1 and CDR2 (germline): MNHNY, SVGAGI (reference sequence).

The V and J genes are TRBV28 and TRBJ1-1; no clear D gene. Trimming pared 6 bases from V and 3 bases from J, leaving 11 bases between. Per germline, CDR1 MDHEN and CDR2 SYDVKM. This CDR3 spans 13 amino acids. The CDR3, as DNA: TGTGCCAGCAGAGCTAAGGAGGACACTGAAGCTTTCTTT. As protein: CASRAKEDTEAFF.

V and J are TRBV24-1 and TRBJ1-1; TRBD1 matches at 7 bases. Germline loops: CDR1 KGHDR, CDR2 SFDVKD. Trimming removed 4 bases from V and 6 bases from J; junction bases left unmatched: 4. The CDR3 covers 13 residues. CDR3 nucleotides: TGTGCCACCAGTGACGACAGGGAGGCTGAAGCTTTCTTT. Its protein product is CATSDDREAEAFF.

The genes are TRBV6-5 and TRBJ2-1; 7 bases are a match to TRBD1. Losses at the gene ends were 7 bases for V and 7 bases for J; bases not matched to a gene: 7. The CDR3 contains 13 residues. Germline assignment: CDR1 MNHEY and CDR2 SVGAGI. Here the CDR3 DNA reads TGTGCCAGCATCAGCTCCAGGGGGAATGAGCAGTTCTTC. It codes for CASISSRGNEQFF.

This clone appeared a single time. V gene TRBV19 combines with J gene TRBJ1-2; D is perhaps TRBD1 (6 bases). Germline V gene lookup returns CDR1 LNHDA and CDR2 SQIVND (reference sequence). The CDR3 runs to 14 residues. The germline V and J ends were trimmed by 7 bases and 6 bases, with 18 bases remaining between them. The CDR3, as DNA: TGTGCCAGTATTAACAGGGAAAAAACGGATGGCTACACCTTC. This gives the protein CASINREKTDGYTF.

V gene TRBV5-1 combines with J gene TRBJ1-1; TRBD1 agrees at 8 bases. Germline assignment: CDR1 SGHRS and CDR2 YFSETQ. The CDR3 is 16 amino acids. Trimming at V came to 0 bases and at J to 0 bases, leaving 4 bases not matched to a gene. CDR3 sequence reads: CASSLARQGLNTEAFF. The CDR3 DNA reads as TGCGCCAGCAGCTTGGCCCGACAGGGGTTGAACACTGAAGCTTTCTTT. The entire variable domain, with the rest obtained from reference TRBV5-1 and TRBJ1-1, is as follows: KAGVTQTPRYLIKTRGQQVTLSCSPISGHRSVSWYQQTPGQGLQFLFEYFSETQRNKGNFPGRFSGRQFSNSRSEMNVSTLELGDSALYLCASSLARQGLNTEAFFGQGTRLTVV.

The chain has TRBV6-5 and TRBJ2-5; no definite D call. Germline assignment: CDR1 MNHEY and CDR2 SVGAGI. Trimming shortened V by 7 bases and J by 1 base, and 10 bases separated the two germline ends. This CDR3 is built from 13 residues. The CDR3 nucleotides are TGTGCCAGCACCAAACCCGGCCAAGAGACCCAGTACTTC. The encoded protein is CASTKPGQETQYF.

The chain has TRBV28 and TRBJ2-5, with D possibly TRBD2 on 5 matching bases. Germline loops: CDR1 MDHEN, CDR2 SYDVKM. The CDR3 covers 13 residues. Trimming took off 6 bases at V and 6 bases at J, with 14 bases between the two ends. Here the CDR3 reads CASRAEGVKTQYF. CDR3 nucleotides: TGTGCCAGCAGAGCAGAGGGTGTGAAGACCCAGTACTTC.

The rearrangement links TRBV27 to TRBJ1-6, with D perhaps matching TRBD1 (6 bases). The CDR3 covers 14 residues. Germline V gives CDR1 MNHEY, CDR2 SMNVEV (reference sequence). V lost 6 bases and J 5 bases, leaving 11 bases between the germline ends. This chain's CDR3 is CASRGARNNSPLHF. CDR3 nucleotides: TGTGCCAGCAGGGGGGCAAGGAATAATTCACCCCTCCACTTT.

This chain joins TRBV3-1 (or the pseudogene TRBV3-2) and TRBJ2-1, with 13 bases identical to TRBD2. V lost 0 bases and J lost 4; bases outside the gene matches: 3. CDR3 length equals 17 residues. Germline CDR1 is LGHDT and CDR2 is YNNKEL (reference sequence). The CDR3 here is CASSQDMTSGGYNEQFF. The CDR3 bases are TGTGCCAGCAGCCAAGACATGACTAGCGGGGGGTACAATGAGCAGTTCTTC.

The rearrangement joins TRBV7-2 to TRBJ2-1; a weak D match, TRBD2 (6 bases). The CDR3 extends over 14 amino acids. Germline CDR1 is SGHTA and CDR2 is FQGNSA. V was shortened by 3 bases and J by 8 bases, with 14 bases between the two germline ends. The CDR3 sequence is CASSLAGRIHEQFF. CDR3 bases: TGTGCCAGCAGCTTGGCAGGGAGGATCCATGAGCAGTTCTTC. The variable domain in full, completed from reference TRBV7-2 and TRBJ2-1, reads GAGVSQSPSNKVTEKGKDVELRCDPISGHTALYWYRQSLGQGLEFLIYFQGNSAPDKSGLPSDRFSAERTGGSVSTLTIQRTQQEDSAVYLCASSLAGRIHEQFFGPGTRLTVL.

The chain is built from TRBV5-4 and TRBJ1-2, with 8 bases aligning to TRBD1. CDR1 SGHNT and CDR2 YYREEE come from the germline V gene (reference sequence). The V and J ends lost 7 bases and 4 bases, in that order; junction bases with no gene match: 12. This CDR3 spans 15 amino acids. For the CDR3, the DNA is TGTGCCAGCCGACAGGGGAGTTTCGTTGGCTATGGCTACACCTTC. Translation gives CASRQGSFVGYGYTF.

This chain links TRBV11-2 with TRBJ1-1; no definite D call. The CDR3 consists of 13 residues. Germline V gives CDR1 SGHAT, CDR2 FQNNGV. Trimming shortened V by 5 bases and J by 5 bases, and 12 bases separated the two germline ends. CDR3 DNA sequence: TGTGCCAGCAGCCTCGAGGGCTGGACTGAAGCTTTCTTT. It is translated as CASSLEGWTEAFF.

This clone was counted only a few times. The chain combines TRBV6-5 with TRBJ1-2; a weak D match, TRBD1 (6 bases). In germline, CDR1 is MNHEY, CDR2 SVGAGI. The V end was cut by 7 bases, the J end by 4 bases, with 16 bases between. The CDR3 consists of 14 residues. The CDR3 loop reads CASTSGQNLYGYTF. The DNA of the CDR3 is TGTGCCAGCACCTCAGGACAGAATCTCTATGGCTACACCTTC.

In its sample, this clone was seen once. The chain joins TRBV28 to TRBJ2-7, with a possible D match to TRBD1 (5 bases). Trimming took off 3 bases at V and 3 bases at J, with 15 bases between the two ends. Germline loops: CDR1 MDHEN, CDR2 SYDVKM. This CDR3 region has 15 residues. CDR3 residues: CASSLDPRQGYEQYF. CDR3 coding DNA: TGTGCCAGCAGTTTGGATCCCCGGCAGGGCTACGAGCAGTACTTC. Variable domain in full (rest from reference TRBV28 and TRBJ2-7): DVKVTQSSRYLVKRTGEKVFLECVQDMDHENMFWYRQDPGLGLRLIYFSYDVKMKEKGDIPEGYSVSREKKERFSLILESASTNQTSMYLCASSLDPRQGYEQYFGPGTRLTVT.

V is TRBV19 and J is TRBJ2-7, with 8 bases identical to TRBD2. Trimming took 7 bases from V and 3 from J; bases not matched to a gene: 11. The CDR3 extends over 15 amino acids. Germline loops: CDR1 LNHDA, CDR2 SQIVND (reference sequence). The chain's CDR3 is CASTSSGTSIYEQYF. DNA for the CDR3: TGTGCCAGTACTTCGAGCGGGACTAGTATCTACGAGCAGTACTTC. The variable domain in full, completed from reference TRBV19 and TRBJ2-7, reads DGGITQSPKYLFRKEGQNVTLSCEQNLNHDAMYWYRQDPGQGLRLIYYSQIVNDFQKGDIAEGYSVSREKKESFPLTVTSAQKNPTAFYLCASTSSGTSIYEQYFGPGTRLTVT.

V is TRBV7-2 and J is TRBJ2-7; possible D gene TRBD2, 5 bases. The V end lost 0 bases, the J end lost 1 base, and 10 bases lay between the germline ends. Germline lookup yields CDR1 SGHTA and CDR2 FQGNSA. The CDR3 is 15 amino acids. The CDR3, as DNA: TGTGCCAGCAGCTTAGCGGGAGAGTCGTCCTACGAGCAGTACGTC. It encodes CASSLAGESSYEQYV.

This chain links TRBV7-8 with TRBJ1-3; no clear D. Germline V gives CDR1 SGHVS, CDR2 FQNEAQ. V lost 1 base and J 0 bases, leaving 4 bases between the germline ends. This CDR3 comprises 14 residues. CDR3 amino acids: CASSLGLSGNTIYF. DNA for the CDR3: TGTGCCAGCAGCTTAGGTCTCTCTGGAAACACCATATATTTT.

This sequence joins TRBV14 and TRBJ1-2; D uncertain. Trimming stripped 3 bases from V and 5 bases from J, with 10 bases between. The V gene's germline CDR1 is SGHDN and CDR2 FVKESK. This CDR3 has 13 amino acids. DNA of the CDR3: TGTGCCAGCAGCCAGCGAACGGGATATGGCTACACCTTC. Protein sequence: CASSQRTGYGYTF.

V and J are TRBV15 and TRBJ2-5, with D maybe TRBD1 (6 bases). The CDR3 is made up of 15 amino acids. Germline lookup yields CDR1 LNHNV and CDR2 YYDKDF (reference sequence). V lost 6 bases, J lost 1 base, and 15 bases lay in between. The CDR3 protein is CATSTQGDFQETQYF. The CDR3 DNA is TGTGCCACCAGTACACAGGGAGATTTCCAAGAGACCCAGTACTTC.

CDR3: CASSLNPETGRNEQFF. The DNA of the CDR3 is TGCGCCAGCAGCTTGAACCCGGAGACAGGGCGCAATGAGCAGTTCTTC. The chain couples TRBV5-1 to TRBJ2-1, with TRBD1 matching over 7 bases. The CDR3 is made up of 16 amino acids. Germline-derived CDR1 and CDR2 are SGHRS and YFSETQ. Losses at the gene ends were 1 base for V and 6 bases for J; bases not matched to a gene: 10.

This rearrangement joins TRBV30 to TRBJ1-1, with a possible D match to TRBD1 (5 bases). V was clipped by 8 bases and J by 1 base, with 17 bases between them. CDR3 size: 14 residues. From germline, CDR1 is GTSNPN and CDR2 SVGIG (reference sequence). The CDR3 spells CAQGGPFRNTEAFF. The CDR3 DNA sequence: TGTGCCCAGGGAGGCCCCTTTAGGAACACTGAAGCTTTCTTT.